Shown below are 5 T cell receptor delta chains from a single sample sequenced in a study of gamma-delta T cells after stem cell transplantation. TCRdb re-processed the RT-PCR reads via CATT. The repertoire holds about 1,600 delta-chain clones, around 5.6% seen once, with about 57% in the top ten. The specimen was gamma-delta T cells. These receptors all come from a human donor. It is not recorded whose cells these are; they may come from a transplant donor.

This clone qualifies as large. The chain recombines TRDV1 with TRDJ1; D possibly corresponds to TRDD3 (6 bases). V was pared by 0 bases and J by 9 bases, with 20 bases between. The length of the CDR3 is 16 residues. Germline loops: CDR1 TSWWSYY, CDR2 QGS. CDR3 residues: CALGELVGLGISELIF. The CDR3 nucleotides read TGTGCTCTTGGGGAACTGGTAGGCCTGGGGATCTCGGAACTCATCTTT.

Note on this clone: TCRdb's entry gives the protein of a much larger clone, which mismatches this DNA's translation at residue 16, likely from a read error; the protein reported here is translated from the DNA. This same CDR3 is encoded by further DNA sequences in the sample. This chain connects TRDV1 to TRDJ1; D not resolved. The germline CDR1 and CDR2 sequences are TSWWSYY and QGS. The length of the CDR3 is 19 residues. CDR3 in DNA: TGTGCTCTTGGGGAACTATACATTCCCCGGAGGGTAATCACCGATAATCTCATCTTT. Translation gives CALGELYIPRRVITDNLIF.

This clone was seen more than once but under ten times. The protein that TCRdb holds for this DNA derives from a much larger clone and differs from the translated DNA at residue 4, which likely indicates a read error; the protein shown here is translated from the DNA. The chain joins TRAV29/DV5 to TRDJ1; D may be TRDD3 (6 bases). Germline loops: CDR1 NSMFDY, CDR2 ISSIKDK. V was shortened by 4 bases and J by 0 bases, with 28 bases between the two germline ends. The CDR3 loop spans 19 amino acids. For the CDR3, the DNA is TGTGCAGCAGGCGTGTTCTCCGGGGGACGTGCCTTGTACACCGATAAACTCATCTTT. It encodes CAAGVFSGGRALYTDKLIF.

The chain carries TRDV2 and TRDJ1; no clear D. This CDR3 is built from 14 residues. V lost 3 bases and J 4 bases, leaving 14 bases between the germline ends. Germline V lookup: CDR1 GEAIGNYY, CDR2 EKD. The CDR3 coding sequence is TGTGCCTGTGACCCGTTAGGAGGTAGCGATAAACTCATCTTT. Translation gives CACDPLGGSDKLIF.

In its sample, this clone ranks as large (0.1 to 1%). The sample holds other DNA sequences that translate to the same CDR3. This rearrangement joins TRDV1 to TRDJ1, with 11 bases aligning to TRDD3. The trim removed 6 bases at V and 2 bases at J, leaving 8 bases unmatched. CDR1 is TSWWSYY and CDR2 is QGS in the germline V gene. The CDR3 is 16 amino acids. The CDR3 loop is CALGRYWGIDTDKLIF. The CDR3 nucleotides read TGTGCTCTTGGCCGCTACTGGGGGATAGATACCGATAAACTCATCTTT.